The T cell receptor (beta chain) under discussion was sequenced for a study of blood T cells in healthy people across ages. As regards this clonotype: The conserved final phenylalanine or tryptophan is absent from the CDR3, which likely points to a read error.

Together with a sample-barcoded 5' primer, a J-beta primer mix was included in a second PCR lasting about 7 to 11 cycles. TCRdb passed the 5' RACE reads through MiXCR, listing each CDR3 protein once. The sample lists roughly 1,500,000 distinct CDR3 sequences, about 31% seen once, with 11% in the top ten. The material sequenced was blood. This sequence was found in a woman in her thirties in good health.

The CDR3 nucleotides are TGTGCCAGCAGTTTATGGCGGGACAGAGACCATGAAGCTTTCTTG. It codes for CASSLWRDRDHEAFL. The V call is TRBV12-3 or TRBV12-4, the J call TRBJ1-1, with 7 bases that match TRBD1. After removal of 2 bases from V and 7 bases from J, the junction contained 10 bases not matched to a gene. There are 15 residues in the CDR3.